This T cell receptor beta chain was obtained from a study of identical twins. Note on this clonotype: Antigen specificity is unknown.

cDNA carried unique molecular identifiers, and a universal primer site was added by template switching. One entry per CDR3 protein, called by TCRdb with MiXCR from the 5' RACE reads. This table holds around 1.7 million distinct CDR3 sequences, about 30% found once. Whole-study results and caveats: Where beta out-of-frame sequences were concerned, excess twin sharing was weaker. Fewer insertions were carried by abundant cord blood beta clonotypes, but none was seen in memory repertoires.

Healthy Caucasian individuals made up all the donors. This clonotype originated in a newborn girl in good health. Material for sequencing was cord blood.

CDR3 nucleotides: TGTGCCAGCAGCTTAATGCAGCGGGGCGTAGATACGCAGTATTTT. Protein: CASSLMQRGVDTQYF. V and J are TRBV7-6 and TRBJ2-3, with 7 nucleotides matching TRBD2. The V segment lost 2 bases and the J segment 5 bases; nucleotides outside the gene matches: 7. CDR3 length: 15 amino acids. Germline CDR1 is SGHVS and CDR2 is FNYEAQ.